This T cell receptor beta chain was documented in a study of technical replicates of blood from several donors. Clones were read by immunoSEQ multiplex PCR, and TCRdb kept only the in-frame ones, dropping some. This table holds about 71,000 clones, roughly 96% found once. Germline loops: CDR1 MNHNS, CDR2 SASEGT. V dropped 3 bases and J dropped 0 bases, with 18 bases sitting between them. The CDR3 spans 18 residues. This receptor was obtained from a human donor in good health. The sample comprised T cells isolated from PBMCs. The V gene is TRBV6-1, the J gene TRBJ2-4, with unresolved D. The CDR3: CASSDLLTRQLAKNIQYF. CDR3 DNA: TGTGCCAGCAGTGATCTTTTAACGCGGCAGCTAGCCAAAAACATTCAGTACTTC.